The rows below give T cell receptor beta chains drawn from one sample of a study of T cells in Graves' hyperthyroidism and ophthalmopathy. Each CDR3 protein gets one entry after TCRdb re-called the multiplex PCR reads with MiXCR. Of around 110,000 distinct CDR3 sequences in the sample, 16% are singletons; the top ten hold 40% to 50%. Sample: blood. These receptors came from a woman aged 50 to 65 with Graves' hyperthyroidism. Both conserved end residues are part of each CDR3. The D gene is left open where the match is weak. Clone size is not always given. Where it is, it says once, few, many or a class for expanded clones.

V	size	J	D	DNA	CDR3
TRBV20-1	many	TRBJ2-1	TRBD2	TGCAGTGCTAGAATAGCGGGAGGGTCCTACAATGAGCAGTTCTTC	CSARIAGGSYNEQFF
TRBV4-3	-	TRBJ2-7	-	TGCGCCAGCAGAAGAGCAGGGAGCTACGAGCAGTACTTC	CASRRAGSYEQYF
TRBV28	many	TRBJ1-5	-	TGTGCCAGCAGGGAAGAACAACAGCCCCAGCATTTT	CASREEQQPQHF
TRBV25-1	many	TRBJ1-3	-	TGTGCCAGCAGTGAACAGGTTTTCTCTGGAAACACCATATATTTT	CASSEQVFSGNTIYF
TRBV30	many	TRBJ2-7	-	TGTGCCTTCCGGGACGGTTCCTACGAGCAGTACTTC	CAFRDGSYEQYF
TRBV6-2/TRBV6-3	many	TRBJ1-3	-	TGTGCCAGCAGTTACGGGGGACTTAACTCTGGAAACACCATATATTTT	CASSYGGLNSGNTIYF
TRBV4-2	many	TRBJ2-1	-	TGTGCCAGCAGCCAAACCGGGACCATCGCAACGCAGCAGTTCTTC	CASSQTGTIATQQFF
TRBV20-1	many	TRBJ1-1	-	TGCAGTGCTAGAGAACGCCAGAAGAACACTGAAGCTTTCTTT	CSARERQKNTEAFF
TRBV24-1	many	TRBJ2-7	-	TGTGCCACTTCCAACGGGGGCTCCTACGAGCAGTACTTC	CATSNGGSYEQYF
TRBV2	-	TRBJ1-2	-	TGTGCCAGCAGATTCGGGGCCTATGGCTACACCTTC	CASRFGAYGYTF
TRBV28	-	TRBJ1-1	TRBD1	TGTGCCAGCGGGCCGGGACAGACGAACACTGAAGCTTTCTTT	CASGPGQTNTEAFF
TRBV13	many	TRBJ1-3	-	TGTGCCAGCAGCTTACGCCCGACTGACTCTGGAAACACCATATATTTT	CASSLRPTDSGNTIYF
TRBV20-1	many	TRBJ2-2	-	TGCAGTGCGTATGAACGGGAGTTTCTGAACACCGGGGAGCTGTTTTTT	CSAYEREFLNTGELFF
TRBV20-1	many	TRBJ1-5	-	TGCAGTGCTAGAGACAGGCCGCGGGGTAGCAATCAGCCCCAGCATTTT	CSARDRPRGSNQPQHF
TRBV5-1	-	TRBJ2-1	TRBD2	TGCGCCAGCAGGGGTGGATTTTTCGAGTCGGTCGGGACTAGCGTTTCGGGTTGGAATGAGCAGTTCTTC	CASRGGFFESVGTSVSGWNEQFF
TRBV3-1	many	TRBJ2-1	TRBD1	TGTGCCAGTCGACAGGGGGCCTACAATGAGCAGTTCTTC	CASRQGAYNEQFF
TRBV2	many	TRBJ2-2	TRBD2	TGTGCCAGCAGTGAATCAGCGGGAGAACCCGGGGAGCTGTTTTTT	CASSESAGEPGELFF
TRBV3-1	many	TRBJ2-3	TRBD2	TGTGCCAGCAGCCAAGTTTTTAGCGGGAGAGATACGCAGTATTTT	CASSQVFSGRDTQYF
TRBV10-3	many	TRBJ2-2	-	TGTGCCATCAGCAGGGCCGTGGGTGGCACCGGGGAGCTGTTTTTT	CAISRAVGGTGELFF
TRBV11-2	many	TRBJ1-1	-	TGTGCCAGCAGCGAGAGGGGCTTATTCGGCACTGAAGCTTTCTTT	CASSERGLFGTEAFF
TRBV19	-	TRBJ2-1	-	TGTGCCAGTAGTGAGGGGGGGGGGAATGAGCAGTTCTTC	CASSEGGGNEQFF
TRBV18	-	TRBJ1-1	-	TGTGCCAGCTCTACTACGACGGACAGCACTGAAGCTTTCTTT	CASSTTTDSTEAFF
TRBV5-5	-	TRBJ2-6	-	TGTGCTAGCAGCTTCTTGGCAGGGTCCTCTGGGGCCAACGTCCTGACTTTC	CASSFLAGSSGANVLTF
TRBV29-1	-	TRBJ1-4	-	TGCAGCACCGCCCGGGGCCTGGACGAAAAACTGTTTTTT	CSTARGLDEKLFF
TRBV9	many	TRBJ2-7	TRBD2	TGTGCCAGCAGCGTGGGGGACTACAGCTCCTACGAGCAGTACTTC	CASSVGDYSSYEQYF
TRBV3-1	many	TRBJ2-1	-	TGTGCCAGCAGCCCGGCGGGACCCCTCCATAATGAGCAGTTCTTC	CASSPAGPLHNEQFF
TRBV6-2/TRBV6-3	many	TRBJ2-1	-	TGTGCCAGCAGGATGGCCTACTCCTACAATGAGCAGTTCTTC	CASRMAYSYNEQFF
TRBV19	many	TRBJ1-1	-	TGTGCCAGTAGTCTCCCCGGGGGCCAAAGGAACACTGAAGCTTTCTTT	CASSLPGGQRNTEAFF
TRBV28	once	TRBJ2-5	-	TGTGCCAGCAGTTTCGGGACATTTGTAGAGACCCAGTACTTC	CASSFGTFVETQYF
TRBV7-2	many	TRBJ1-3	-	TGTGCCAGCAGCTTAGGGTCAGGGCTAGGAGGAAACACCATATATTTT	CASSLGSGLGGNTIYF
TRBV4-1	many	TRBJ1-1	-	TGCGCCAGCAGCCAACTGGGGGCTTCGAACACTGAAGCTTTCTTT	CASSQLGASNTEAFF
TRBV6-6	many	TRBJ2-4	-	TGTGCCAGCAGTTACTCGAGGGACGGGGGAAGGGACATTCAGTACTTC	CASSYSRDGGRDIQYF